These 21 T cell receptor beta chains share one sample of origin, sequenced in a study of blood T cell repertoires in COVID-19. Repertoires were generated with immunoSEQ multiplex PCR, while TCRdb's copy carries only in-frame clones and drops some. This table holds about 140,000 clones, more than 75% found once. The sample comprised peripheral blood. These receptors originate from an elderly woman with acute or convalescent COVID-19.

A word on this clone: The junction shows a germline mismatch at one end, possibly a read error. The chain uses TRBV2 and TRBJ1-2, with a possible D match to TRBD1 (5 bases). The CDR3 sequence is 9 residues long. The V gene's germline CDR1 is SNHLY and CDR2 FYNNEI. Here the CDR3 reads CASGHRTEW. In DNA form, the CDR3 reads TGTGCCAGCGGCCACAGGACCGAGTGG. Variable domain in full (rest from reference TRBV2 and TRBJ1-2): EPEVTQTPSHQVTQMGQEVILRCVPISNHLYFYWYRQILGQKVEFLVSFYNNEISEKSEIFDDQFSVERPDGSNFTLKIRSTKLEDSAMYFCASGHRTEWGSGTRLTVV.

The chain combines TRBV6-4 with TRBJ1-4; 7 bases match TRBD1. The V and J ends lost 5 bases and 2 bases, in that order; junction bases with no gene match: 5. CDR3 length: 15 residues. Germline V CDR1 and CDR2: MRHNA, SNTAGT. CDR3 in amino acids: CASSLTGDTNEKLFF. CDR3 nucleotides: TGTGCCAGCAGTCTAACAGGGGACACTAATGAAAAACTGTTTTTT.

The V and J genes are TRBV18 and TRBJ2-7; possible D gene TRBD1, 5 bases. The V and J ends lost 1 base and 2 bases respectively, with 9 bases between them. The CDR3 has 14 residues. Germline V gene lookup returns CDR1 KGHSH and CDR2 LQKENI. This CDR3 reads CASSPQSRAYEQYF. CDR3 DNA sequence: TGTGCCAGCTCACCACAGTCCAGGGCCTACGAGCAGTACTTC.

The V gene is TRBV27, the J gene TRBJ2-7; unclear D gene. The V end lost 5 bases, the J end lost 0 bases, and 17 bases lay between the germline ends. CDR1 is MNHEY and CDR2 is SMNVEV in the germline V gene (reference sequence). The CDR3 has 16 amino acids. CDR3 bases: TGTGCCAGCAGTCCCCTCGCCGGAGAAAGCTCCTACGAGCAGTACTTC. It specifies CASSPLAGESSYEQYF.

This chain uses TRBV30 with TRBJ1-2; 7 positions agree with TRBD1. The CDR3 has 14 residues. Germline V lookup: CDR1 GTSNPN, CDR2 SVGIG (reference sequence). V shed 2 bases, J shed 6 bases, and the junction held 9 bases outside the gene matches. The CDR3 sequence: CAWSMTGKSDGYTF. For the CDR3, the DNA is TGTGCCTGGAGTATGACAGGGAAGTCAGATGGCTACACCTTC.

Only one count was recorded for this clone. The junction does not match germline at one end; this may be a read error. This chain joins TRBV28 and TRBJ2-3, with TRBD2 as a possible D gene (5 bases). The CDR3 covers 12 residues. Germline loops: CDR1 MDHEN, CDR2 SYDVKM. CDR3 sequence (DNA): TGTGCCAGCAGTTTATATAAAAGGACTCCCCAATTT. Encoded protein: CASSLYKRTPQF.

This clone was detected only once. The chain links TRBV4-1 to TRBJ1-1; no definite D call. The V gene's germline CDR1 is MGHRA and CDR2 YSYEKL. Trimming pared 0 bases from V and 11 bases from J, leaving 13 bases between. There are 13 residues in the CDR3. The CDR3 DNA reads TGCGCCAGCAGCCAAGATGTCGCGGCTGGGGCTTTCTTT. Translation gives CASSQDVAAGAFF.

The CDR3 nucleotides are TGTGCCAGCAGCTTACAGCGGGGGAACGAGCAGTACTTC. The encoded protein is CASSLQRGNEQYF. The chain uses TRBV11-2 and TRBJ2-7; the match to TRBD2 covers 8 bases. Germline trimming cut 2 bases from V and 5 bases from J; bases unmatched to any gene: 2. CDR3 size: 13 residues. The germline V gene has CDR1 SGHAT and CDR2 FQNNGV. The full variable domain, rest sourced from reference TRBV11-2 and TRBJ2-7, is EAGVAQSPRYKIIEKRQSVAFWCNPISGHATLYWYQQILGQGPKLLIQFQNNGVVDDSQLPKDRFSAERLKGVDSTLKIQPAKLEDSAVYLCASSLQRGNEQYFGPGTRLTVT.

The chain uses TRBV27 and TRBJ2-3; tentatively, D is TRBD2 (5 bases). Germline loops: CDR1 MNHEY, CDR2 SMNVEV (reference sequence). CDR3 length: 13 residues. The V gene lost 2 bases and the J gene lost 6 bases, with 9 bases spanning the gap. In DNA form, the CDR3 reads TGTGCCAGCAGTTTAGTGAGGGCCGATACGCAGTATTTT. It is translated as CASSLVRADTQYF.

V and J are TRBV15 and TRBJ1-4; D unresolved. The V end was cut by 2 bases, the J end by 0 bases, with 16 bases between. The CDR3 covers 18 residues. The germline CDR1 and CDR2 sequences are LNHNV and YYDKDF (reference sequence). This CDR3 is CATSRMGGLDTTNEKLFF. Here the CDR3 DNA reads TGTGCCACCAGCAGAATGGGAGGACTAGATACAACTAATGAAAAACTGTTTTTT.

The V gene is TRBV18, the J gene TRBJ1-1; tentative D call: TRBD1 (5 bases). This CDR3 region has 18 residues. Looked up from germline, CDR1 is KGHSH and CDR2 is LQKENI. V was pared by 3 bases and J by 3 bases, with 23 bases between. CDR3 loop: CASSPLRGGGGGDTEAFF. The CDR3 DNA follows: TGTGCCAGCTCACCCCTACGGGGGGGAGGTGGAGGAGACACTGAAGCTTTCTTT.

The genes are TRBV2 and TRBJ1-5; possible D gene TRBD1, 5 bases. Germline CDR1 and CDR2: SNHLY and FYNNEI. CDR3 length: 12 amino acids. Trimming cost V 6 bases and J 9 bases, with 12 bases left between them. Here the CDR3 DNA reads TGTGCCAGCAGGGAGCGGGGCCCGCCCCAGCATTTT. Residues: CASRERGPPQHF.

The V call is TRBV6-5, the J call TRBJ1-2, with 8 bases fitting TRBD1. This CDR3 has 13 amino acids. Germline assignment: CDR1 MNHEY and CDR2 SVGAGI. The J segment lost 6 bases and the V segment lost 6 bases, leaving 6 bases of the junction unmatched. The CDR3 sequence is CASRPSGGDGYTF. CDR3 coding DNA: TGTGCCAGCAGGCCTTCAGGGGGCGATGGCTACACCTTC.

This clone was seen once. This chain connects TRBV5-5 to TRBJ1-6, with TRBD1 matching over 7 bases. The germline gives CDR1 SGHKS, CDR2 YYEKEE (reference sequence). The CDR3 covers 15 residues. Trimming cost V 4 bases and J 7 bases; bases outside gene matches: 8. As DNA, the CDR3 is TGTGCCAGCAGCACCACGGGACAGAGGAATTCACCCCTCCACTTT. Residues: CASSTTGQRNSPLHF.

This chain connects TRBV5-1 to TRBJ2-7; 8 nucleotides line up with TRBD2. Trimming at V came to 2 bases and at J to 2 bases, leaving 3 bases not matched to a gene. This CDR3 comprises 14 residues. Germline V gives CDR1 SGHRS, CDR2 YFSETQ. CDR3 coding DNA: TGCGCCAGCAGCTTAGCGGGAGTCCCCTACGAGCAGTACTTC. Translating gives CASSLAGVPYEQYF.

Points on this clone: At one end the junction does not follow the germline gene, possibly because of a read error. The identical CDR3 is also encoded by other nucleotide sequences in the sample. This sequence joins TRBV27 and TRBJ1-6; D is perhaps TRBD1 (6 bases). The germline CDR1 and CDR2 sequences are MNHEY and SMNVEV (reference sequence). CDR3 size: 14 residues. The CDR3 DNA is TGTGCCAGCGGTTTTTACAGGGACGGTTCACCCCTCCACTTT. This gives the protein CASGFYRDGSPLHF.

The CDR3 DNA reads TGCACCAGCAGCCAACTCGACGGGACAGGGTACGAGAACACTGAAGCTTTCTTT. Translated, it gives CTSSQLDGTGYENTEAFF. This chain connects TRBV1 to TRBJ1-1; the table's D call of TRBD1 was not tested on the DNA. TRBV1 corresponds to a pseudogene. CDR3 length: 18 residues.

The chain recombines TRBV6-5 with TRBJ2-7, with D tentatively TRBD1 (5 bases). CDR1 is MNHEY and CDR2 is SVGAGI in the germline V gene. The CDR3 runs to 12 residues. With 8 bases removed from V and 2 bases from J, the gap between germline ends came to 10 bases. In nucleotides, the CDR3 is TGTGCCAGCGGGGCTCAGACCTACGAGCAGTACTTC. It translates to CASGAQTYEQYF.

V is TRBV7-9 and J is TRBJ2-7; D uncertain. Between the trimmed V and J ends, which lost 5 bases and 7 bases, there was a span of 9 bases. Germline V gives CDR1 SEHNR, CDR2 FQNEAQ (reference sequence). This CDR3 is 11 amino acids long. As DNA, the CDR3 is TGTGCCAGCAGCCGAGGTGGTGAGCAGTACTTC. Its protein is CASSRGGEQYF.

The chain recombines TRBV14 with TRBJ1-1; possibly TRBD1 for D (6 bases). The germline V gene has CDR1 SGHDN and CDR2 FVKESK. V was cut by 2 bases and J by 1 base, with 8 bases left in between. The CDR3 contains 14 residues. CDR3 nucleotides: TGTGCCAGCAGCCAACAGGGGTCGAACACTGAAGCTTTCTTT. Residues: CASSQQGSNTEAFF.

The gene calls are TRBV5-4 and TRBJ2-2, with 7 positions matching TRBD1. The CDR3 has 16 amino acids. V lost 1 base to trimming and J lost 4 bases; unmatched junction nucleotides: 7. Germline V gives CDR1 SGHNT, CDR2 YYREEE (reference sequence). CDR3 sequence: CASSLKTGLGTGELFF. Here the CDR3 DNA reads TGTGCCAGCAGCTTGAAGACAGGGTTGGGCACCGGGGAGCTGTTTTTT.